This TCR beta chain came from a study of blood T cell repertoires in COVID-19. CDR1 is MDHEN and CDR2 is SYDVKM in the germline V gene. Deletions cut 4 bases from V and 10 bases from J, with 10 bases between. This CDR3 has 11 residues. Original handling: Amplification with reference gene primers provided the estimates of nucleated cell counts. Assay: immunoSEQ multiplex PCR; the TCRdb copy retains only in-frame clones and omits some. V and J calls and clone size are those listed in that table; D and trimming were worked out from the DNA. The table lists 150,000 to 250,000 clones, roughly four fifths of them singletons, with 10% to 15% in the top ten.

The chain combines TRBV28 with TRBJ1-1, with TRBD1 as a possible D gene (6 bases). Material: PBMCs or T cells enriched from blood (not recorded which). This sequence originates from a man in his forties who had recovered from COVID-19. The CDR3 loop is CASSSGHGAFF. Here the CDR3 DNA reads TGTGCCAGCAGTTCGGGACATGGAGCTTTCTTT. The full variable domain, in which reference TRBV28 and TRBJ1-1 provide the parts outside the CDR3, is DVKVTQSSRYLVKRTGEKVFLECVQDMDHENMFWYRQDPGLGLRLIYFSYDVKMKEKGDIPEGYSVSREKKERFSLILESASTNQTSMYLCASSSGHGAFFGQGTRLTVV.